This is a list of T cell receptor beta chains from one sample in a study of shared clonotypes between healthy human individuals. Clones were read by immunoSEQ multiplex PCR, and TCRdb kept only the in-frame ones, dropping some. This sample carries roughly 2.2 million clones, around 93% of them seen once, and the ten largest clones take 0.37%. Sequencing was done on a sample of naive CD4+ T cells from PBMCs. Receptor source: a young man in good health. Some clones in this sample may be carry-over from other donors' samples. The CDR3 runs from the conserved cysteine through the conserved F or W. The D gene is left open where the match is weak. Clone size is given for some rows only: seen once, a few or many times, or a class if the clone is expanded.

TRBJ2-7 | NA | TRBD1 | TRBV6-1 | TGTGCCAGCAGTCAACCGACAGGGGCTACCTACGAGCAGTACTTC | CASSQPTGATYEQYF
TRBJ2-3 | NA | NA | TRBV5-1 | TGCGCCAGCAGTCCAACGGGAGCATACACAGATACGCAGTATTTT | CASSPTGAYTDTQYF
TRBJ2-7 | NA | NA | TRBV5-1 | TGCGCCAGCAGCTTGGAGCGTGGGCCGTACGAGCAGTACTTC | CASSLERGPYEQYF
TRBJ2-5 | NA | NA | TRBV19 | TGTGCCAGTAGTATAGTTCCAGGGCAAGAGACCCAGTACTTC | CASSIVPGQETQYF
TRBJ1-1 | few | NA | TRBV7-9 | TGTGCCAGCAGCCCGACAGATAACACTGAAGCTTTCTTT | CASSPTDNTEAFF
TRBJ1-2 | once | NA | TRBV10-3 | TGTGCCATCAGTGATCACGTCAGCAAAAACTATGGCTACACCTTC | CAISDHVSKNYGYTF
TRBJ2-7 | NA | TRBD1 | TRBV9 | TGTGCCAGCAGCCCTTTACCGGGACAGCCCTCCTACGAGCAGTACTTC | CASSPLPGQPSYEQYF
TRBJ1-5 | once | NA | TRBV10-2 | TGCGCCAGCACATATTCCTTCAATCAGCCCCAGCATTTT | CASTYSFNQPQHF
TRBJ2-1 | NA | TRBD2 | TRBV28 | TGTGCCAGCAGAGGACTAGTTTCGACCTCCTACAATGAGCAGTTCTTC | CASRGLVSTSYNEQFF
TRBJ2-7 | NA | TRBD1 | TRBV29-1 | TGCAGCGTGTTGGTGGGACAGGGGGTCTACGAGCAGTACTTC | CSVLVGQGVYEQYF
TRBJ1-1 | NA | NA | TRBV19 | TGTGCCAGTACCCTGCTGGGGGACACTGAAGCTTTCTTT | CASTLLGDTEAFF
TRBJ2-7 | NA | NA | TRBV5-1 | TGCGCCAGCAGCTTGGACGTTGGGGGGACTTCCTACGAGCAGTACTTC | CASSLDVGGTSYEQYF
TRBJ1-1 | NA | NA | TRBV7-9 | TGTGCCAGCAGCCAGTACGAGGACACTGAAGCTTTCTTT | CASSQYEDTEAFF
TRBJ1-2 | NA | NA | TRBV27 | TGTGCCAGCAGTGTCACATCGTGGGGGGCCCATGGCTACACCTTC | CASSVTSWGAHGYTF
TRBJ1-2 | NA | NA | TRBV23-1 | TGCGCCAGCAGTCAATCTGATCGGGAGACCCTCGCTATTAACTATGGCTACACCTTC | CASSQSDRETLAINYGYTF
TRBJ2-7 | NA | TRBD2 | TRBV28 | TGTGCCAGCAGCCTGGGGGGGGGTGACGAGCAGTACTTC | CASSLGGGDEQYF
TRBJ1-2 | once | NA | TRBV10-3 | TGTGCCATCAGTGGAGGGGCCCCCTATGGCTACACCTTC | CAISGGAPYGYTF
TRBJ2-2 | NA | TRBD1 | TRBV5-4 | TGTGCCAGCAGCGCAGGACAGGCAAACACCGGGGAGCTGTTTTTT | CASSAGQANTGELFF
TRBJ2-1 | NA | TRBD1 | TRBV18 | TGTGCCAGCTCACCGGGACAGGAGGACAATGAGCAGTTCTTC | CASSPGQEDNEQFF
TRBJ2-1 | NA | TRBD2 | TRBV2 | TGTGCCAGCAGTGAAGTTAGGGCTAGCGGGAGCCATGAGCAGTTCTTC | CASSEVRASGSHEQFF
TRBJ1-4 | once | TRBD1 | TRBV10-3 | TGTGCCACCGCTCGGGGACAGGATAATGAAAAACTGTTTTTT | CATARGQDNEKLFF
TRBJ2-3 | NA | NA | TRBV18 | TGTGCCAGCTCACCAATCCCCCCGAGCACAGATACGCAGTATTTT | CASSPIPPSTDTQYF
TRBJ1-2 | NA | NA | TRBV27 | TGTGCCAGCTTGCTCTTGGGGGAAAGAACAGGCGGCTATGGCTACACCTTC | CASLLLGERTGGYGYTF
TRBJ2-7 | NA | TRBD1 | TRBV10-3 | TGTGCCATCAGTGAGCTTCCCGGGACAGGGGGCTACGAGCAGTACTTC | CAISELPGTGGYEQYF
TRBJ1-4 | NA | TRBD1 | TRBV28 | TGTGCCAGCAGCCTGCAGGGGGGAAATGAAAAACTGTTTTTT | CASSLQGGNEKLFF
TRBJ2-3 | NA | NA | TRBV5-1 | TGCGCCAGCAAAGGATCCGCCCCAAGCACAGATACGCAGTATTTT | CASKGSAPSTDTQYF
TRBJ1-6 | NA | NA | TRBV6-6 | TGTGCCAGCAGTTATCTGGCCAGGTATAATTCACCCCTCCACTTT | CASSYLARYNSPLHF